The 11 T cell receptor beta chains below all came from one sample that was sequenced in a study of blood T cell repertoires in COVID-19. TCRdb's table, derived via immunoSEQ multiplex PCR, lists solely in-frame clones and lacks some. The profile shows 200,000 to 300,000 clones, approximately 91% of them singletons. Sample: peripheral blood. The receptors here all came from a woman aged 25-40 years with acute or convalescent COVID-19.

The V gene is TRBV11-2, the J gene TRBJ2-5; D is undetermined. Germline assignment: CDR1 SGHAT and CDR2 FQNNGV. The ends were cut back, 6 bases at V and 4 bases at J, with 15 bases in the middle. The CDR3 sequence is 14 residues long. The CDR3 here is CASRSAGLLETQYF. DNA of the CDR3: TGTGCCAGCAGGTCTGCCGGTCTTTTAGAGACCCAGTACTTC.

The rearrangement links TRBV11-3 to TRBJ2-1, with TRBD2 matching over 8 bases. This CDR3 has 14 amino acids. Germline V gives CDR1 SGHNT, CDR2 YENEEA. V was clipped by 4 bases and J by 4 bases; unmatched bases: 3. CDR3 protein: CASSSSGSYNEQFF. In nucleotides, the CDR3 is TGTGCCAGCAGCTCGAGCGGGAGTTACAATGAGCAGTTCTTC.

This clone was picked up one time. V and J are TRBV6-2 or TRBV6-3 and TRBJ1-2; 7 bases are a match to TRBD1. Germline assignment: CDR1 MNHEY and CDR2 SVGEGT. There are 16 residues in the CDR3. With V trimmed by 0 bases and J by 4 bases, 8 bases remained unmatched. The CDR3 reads CASSYSPGQLLYGYTF. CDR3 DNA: TGTGCCAGCAGTTACTCGCCGGGACAGCTACTCTATGGCTACACCTTC.

In DNA, the CDR3 is TGTGCCAGCAGTTACTCGATAGGGACAGGGGGAGATGGCTACACCTTC. Its translation is CASSYSIGTGGDGYTF. This sequence joins TRBV6-6 and TRBJ1-2; 11 nucleotides line up with TRBD1. Trimming removed 0 bases from V and 6 bases from J; junction bases left unmatched: 6. Germline V lookup: CDR1 MNHNY, CDR2 SVGAGI (reference sequence). This CDR3 is built from 16 residues.

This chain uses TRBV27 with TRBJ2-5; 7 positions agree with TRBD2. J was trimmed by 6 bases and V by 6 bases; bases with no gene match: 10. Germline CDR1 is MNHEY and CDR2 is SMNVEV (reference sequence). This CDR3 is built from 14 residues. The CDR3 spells CASSITGTTKTQYF. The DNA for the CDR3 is TGTGCCAGCAGCATAACCGGGACTACGAAGACCCAGTACTTC.

The CDR3 sequence is CASSQRSLGGYNEQFF. The CDR3 region has the DNA TGTGCCAGCAGCCAACGTTCCCTCGGCGGCTACAATGAGCAGTTCTTC. V is TRBV4-2 and J is TRBJ2-1; no clear D. Germline assignment: CDR1 LGHNA and CDR2 YNFKEQ. The length of the CDR3 is 16 residues. The V and J ends lost 2 bases and 3 bases respectively, with 14 bases between them.

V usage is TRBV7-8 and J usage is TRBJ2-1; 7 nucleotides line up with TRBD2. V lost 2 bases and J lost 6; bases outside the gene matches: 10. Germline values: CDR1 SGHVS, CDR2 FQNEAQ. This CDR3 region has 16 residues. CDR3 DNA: TGTGCCAGCAGCTTACCCCTTCGACTAGCACGCAATGAGCAGTTCTTC. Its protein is CASSLPLRLARNEQFF.

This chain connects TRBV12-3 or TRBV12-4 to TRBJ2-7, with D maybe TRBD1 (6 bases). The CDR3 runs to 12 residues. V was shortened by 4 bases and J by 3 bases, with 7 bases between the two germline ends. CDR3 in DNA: TGTGCCAGCAGTTACAGGGTCTACGAGCAGTACTTC. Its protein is CASSYRVYEQYF.

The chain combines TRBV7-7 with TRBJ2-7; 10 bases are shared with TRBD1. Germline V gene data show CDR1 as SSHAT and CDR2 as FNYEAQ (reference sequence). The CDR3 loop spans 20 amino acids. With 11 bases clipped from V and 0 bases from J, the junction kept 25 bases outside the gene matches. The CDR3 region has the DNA TGTGCCGTCCCGTGGGACAGGGGTTGTTTGCCTAGCGGGTACTCCTACGAGCAGTACTTC. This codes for CAVPWDRGCLPSGYSYEQYF.

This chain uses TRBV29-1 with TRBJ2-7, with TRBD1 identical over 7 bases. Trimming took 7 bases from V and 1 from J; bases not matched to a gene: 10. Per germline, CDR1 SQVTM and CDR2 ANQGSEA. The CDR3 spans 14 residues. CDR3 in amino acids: CSAWGQTSSYEQYF. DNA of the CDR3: TGCAGCGCCTGGGGACAGACGAGTTCCTACGAGCAGTACTTC.

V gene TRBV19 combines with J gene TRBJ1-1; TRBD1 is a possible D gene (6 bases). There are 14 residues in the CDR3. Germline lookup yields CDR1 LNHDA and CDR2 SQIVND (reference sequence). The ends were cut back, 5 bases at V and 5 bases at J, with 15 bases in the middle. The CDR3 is CASSAYTGWTEAFF. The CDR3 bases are TGTGCCAGTAGTGCCTACACAGGGTGGACTGAAGCTTTCTTT. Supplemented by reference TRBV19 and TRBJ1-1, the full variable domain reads DGGITQSPKYLFRKEGQNVTLSCEQNLNHDAMYWYRQDPGQGLRLIYYSQIVNDFQKGDIAEGYSVSREKKESFPLTVTSAQKNPTAFYLCASSAYTGWTEAFFGQGTRLTVV.